This T cell receptor beta chain comes out of a study of cytomegalovirus exposure and HLA in healthy donors. The germline V gene encodes CDR1 SQVTM and CDR2 ANQGSEA. The trim removed 4 bases at V and 2 bases at J, leaving 13 bases unmatched. The CDR3 contains 17 residues. The PCR used 60 Vbeta and 13 Jbeta primers. Method: immunoSEQ multiplex PCR; TCRdb's copy keeps in-frame clones and lacks some. Among tens of thousands of clones listed, less than 80% were seen once. Sequenced input: PBMCs. The sequence derives from a man in his forties in good health and CMV-seropositive. This chain connects TRBV29-1 to TRBJ2-7; the match to TRBD1 covers 11 bases. The CDR3 reads CSVVSKSSGQGAYEQYF. DNA of the CDR3: TGCAGCGTTGTTAGCAAATCCTCGGGACAGGGGGCCTACGAGCAGTACTTC.